This T cell receptor beta chain was sequenced during a study of shared clonotypes between healthy human individuals (TCRdb year 2020). Study-wide context: A couple of women and three men aged 18 to 49 years were included in the cohort. For each donor, CD4 naive and CD4 memory were each given three plates, CD8 naive was given two plates, and CD8 memory was given one plate. To estimate repertoire size and how much clonotype sharing occurs between individuals, the study deeply sequenced the blood TCR repertoires of several healthy adults. To increase sequencing depth and limit assay-specific biases, TCR repertoire library preparation and sequencing were carried out by different laboratories using diverse techniques. Leukapheresis yielded between about 0.94 and 8.9 billion PBMCs per donor. Overall study results and their limits: Compared with non-shared clonotypes, the clonotypes found in all four sorted-subset donors had higher generation probabilities. Pairwise subsampling led to the expectation that sequencing depth would affect the degree of clonotype sharing among donors. Sampling was limited to blood, and TCR repertoires in tissue likely differ from TCR repertoires in blood. Because the study included only a small number of donors, the genetic and exposure-history diversity represented was limited. Rarefaction of sorted-subset datasets indicated incomplete sequencing despite the large sequencing depth. Estimated clonotype richness was generally larger for naive than for memory subsets. About 5% of naive CD4, 3.5% of naive CD8, 2% to 2.5% of memory CD4, and more than 0.35% of memory CD8 clonotypes were shared across several donors.

The donors were healthy, HIV-negative adults who had no recently reported acute infections or vaccinations. Every donor was a Caucasian adult living in Nashville, Tennessee, USA. CD4+ T cells were enriched by magnetic negative selection; naive cells were then positively selected on CD45RA, and the negative fraction formed the memory subset. Blood was obtained by leukapheresis, after which PBMCs were separated by Ficoll-Histopaque density gradient centrifugation and cryopreserved in liquid nitrogen vapor phase. Analytical flow cytometry was used to check the purity and quantity of each magnetically sorted T cell population. Genomic DNA was isolated from each sorted fraction and quantified by UV absorbance on a Nanodrop 2000c. Of note for this clone: The antigen it recognizes is unknown. No base qualities exist here, and no much larger clone lies one base off it.

Using the deep immunoSEQ assay, multiplex PCR amplified TCR CDR3 regions from genomic DNA. Genomic DNA extracted from each cell subset was distributed evenly over all wells of several immunoSEQ 96-well plates, and each plate served as one replicate. For sorted subsets, 200 to 250 ng of genomic DNA, equivalent to some 33,000 T cell genomes, went into each replicate PCR. The purified libraries were quantified using a Qubit 3.0 fluorometer, sized with a Bioanalyzer 2100, and then quantified again using the KAPA Library Quantification kit. Every immunoSEQ 96-well plate was sequenced on a separate single-read 150-cycle Illumina NextSeq 550 flow cell. The original pipeline was this. Because the immunoSEQ output held only junctional sequences and lacked quality scores, the filtering could not match the filtering applied to full-length reads. Sequences were annotated with PyIR, a Python wrapper for IgBLAST v1.9, using IMGT germline references to assign V/J genes and CDR3. Reads were filtered out if the reads had weak V/J assignments (E-value above 1e-6), no CDR3, stop codons, out-of-frame junctions, or ambiguous translated residues. A V3J clonotype was defined by an identical inferred V gene, J gene, and CDR3 amino acid sequence. The percentage overlap between two repertoires was calculated by dividing the number of shared unique clonotypes by the size of the smaller repertoire. Richness of each repertoire was evaluated using RTK rarefaction, the Chao1 estimator, and Recon v2.1 estimates of unobserved clonotypes. Generation probabilities were computed with OLGA for all TCRbeta clonotypes obtained by the gDNA method from several donors. The immuneACCESS repertoire file appears here via TCRdb, limited to in-frame rearrangements. These files lack a portion of the clones; in checked studies, under half of the deficit traces to unresolved V genes, and the cause of the others is not known. V and J calls and clone size are copied from that table; D and trimming were computed from the DNA. For this sample there are over a million clones; more than 65% appear just once. The ten largest clonotypes hold over 1.3% of the sample.

Reading from cysteine to phenylalanine, the CDR3 counts 18 amino acids. Of the read, only the CDR3 DNA is kept; its 54 bases are in frame from base 1. V loses 6 bases at its end and J loses 6 bases; junction bases beyond the gene matches: 14. The germline V gene encodes CDR1 SEHNR and CDR2 FQNEAQ (reference sequence). The rearrangement combines TRBV7-9 with TRBJ2-1; 13 bases in between match TRBD2. The source is a man between 18 and 35 years old in good health. The sequenced material came from memory CD4+ T cells sorted from blood. The cell subset or site label, read with the paper, signifies: CD45RA-negative fraction. The CDR3 protein is CASRPRTSGRFMANEQFF. The sequenced DNA: TGTGCCAGCAGGCCCCGGACTAGCGGGAGATTCATGGCCAATGAGCAGTTCTTC.